One sample yielded the 23 T cell receptor beta chains listed below, sequenced in a study of PD-L1 blockade in urothelial cancer. Sequenced by immunoSEQ multiplex PCR; TCRdb stores in-frame clones only, minus some. The sample has around 92,000 clones; 89% are singletons. Time point given: pretreatment peripheral blood. This material consisted of PBMCs, taken around atezolizumab (anti-PD-L1) treatment. The source is a woman of 80 years or more with urothelial cancer.

This clone has only one observation. The rearrangement uses TRBV30 and TRBJ2-2, with D maybe TRBD2 (7 bases). Trimming cost V 3 bases and J 5 bases, with 16 bases left between them. Germline loops: CDR1 GTSNPN, CDR2 SVGIG (reference sequence). The CDR3 spans 15 residues. CDR3 region: CAWRGAGVSTGELFF. CDR3 DNA: TGTGCCTGGAGGGGGGCGGGAGTGAGTACCGGGGAGCTGTTTTTT.

The V gene is TRBV28, the J gene TRBJ2-3, with 10 bases identical to TRBD1. This CDR3 comprises 14 residues. Germline V lookup: CDR1 MDHEN, CDR2 SYDVKM. Losses at the gene ends were 8 bases for V and 3 bases for J; bases not matched to a gene: 5. CDR3 loop: CASLDRGLTDTQYF. CDR3 DNA: TGTGCCAGCCTCGACAGGGGGCTAACAGATACGCAGTATTTT. Full variable domain (missing parts from reference TRBV28 and TRBJ2-3): DVKVTQSSRYLVKRTGEKVFLECVQDMDHENMFWYRQDPGLGLRLIYFSYDVKMKEKGDIPEGYSVSREKKERFSLILESASTNQTSMYLCASLDRGLTDTQYFGPGTRLTVL.

J is TRBJ1-3 and V is TRBV7-7, with no clear D. The CDR3 totals 13 residues. Germline V CDR1 and CDR2: SSHAT, FNYEAQ (reference sequence). V was pared by 3 bases and J by 3 bases, with 6 bases between. CDR3 residues: CASSFDIGNTIYF. CDR3 DNA: TGTGCCAGCAGCTTCGACATTGGAAACACCATATATTTT.

This sequence joins TRBV10-1 and TRBJ1-1; no clear D. The germline V and J ends were trimmed by 6 bases and 10 bases, with 12 bases remaining between them. Germline assignment: CDR1 WNHNN and CDR2 SYGVQD (reference sequence). The CDR3 runs 11 residues. The CDR3 spells CASRGAEGAFF. The DNA of the CDR3 is TGCGCCAGCAGGGGAGCCGAGGGAGCTTTCTTT.

The genes are TRBV19 and TRBJ1-1, with TRBD1 as a possible D gene (5 bases). The CDR3 extends over 14 amino acids. V was clipped by 7 bases and J by 7 bases, with 19 bases between them. Germline CDR1 and CDR2: LNHDA and SQIVND (reference sequence). The CDR3 DNA follows: TGTGCCAGTACCTCCCCCGTGGGGGGGAGTGAAGCTTTCTTT. It codes for CASTSPVGGSEAFF.

The J gene is TRBJ2-7, the V gene TRBV4-1; no definite D call. The germline V gene encodes CDR1 MGHRA and CDR2 YSYEKL. Trimming took off 1 base at V and 5 bases at J, with 18 bases between the two ends. CDR3 length equals 16 residues. Written as DNA, the CDR3 is TGCGCCAGCAGCCAAGCACCCAATAGAGAAGTAGACGAGCAGTACTTC. This encodes CASSQAPNREVDEQYF.

The chain combines TRBV9 with TRBJ1-1; 11 bases are shared with TRBD1. Germline CDR1 and CDR2: SGDLS and YYNGEE. V was pared by 5 bases and J by 5 bases, with 11 bases of the junction left unmatched. This CDR3 has 16 residues. The CDR3 reads CASSPRDRGVKTEAFF. As DNA, the CDR3 is TGTGCCAGCAGTCCCCGGGACAGGGGGGTTAAGACTGAAGCTTTCTTT.

The V gene is TRBV5-1, the J gene TRBJ1-1; 8 bases agree with TRBD1. V was clipped by 4 bases and J by 3 bases; unmatched bases: 8. This CDR3 spans 15 amino acids. Germline loops: CDR1 SGHRS, CDR2 YFSETQ. The CDR3 DNA sequence: TGCGCCAGCAGCCAACGACAGGGGAGGGACACTGAAGCTTTCTTT. It specifies CASSQRQGRDTEAFF.

This sequence joins TRBV28 and TRBJ1-5; D possibly corresponds to TRBD1 (5 bases). The ends were cut back, 6 bases at V and 6 bases at J, with 18 bases in the middle. The CDR3 covers 15 residues. Germline CDR1 and CDR2: MDHEN and SYDVKM. The CDR3 DNA sequence: TGTGCCAGCAGGTCCCCGCCTGCGGGGGTTCAGCCCCAGCATTTT. It encodes CASRSPPAGVQPQHF.

This sequence joins TRBV30 and TRBJ1-1, with D tentatively TRBD1 (6 bases). The length of the CDR3 is 12 residues. V lost 8 bases, J lost 6 bases, and 16 bases lay in between. In germline, CDR1 is GTSNPN, CDR2 SVGIG (reference sequence). The CDR3 is CARNRVPSEAFF. For the CDR3, the DNA is TGTGCCCGTAACAGGGTACCGTCTGAAGCTTTCTTT. The variable domain in full, with the rest retrieved from reference TRBV30 and TRBJ1-1, is SQTIHQWPATLVQPVGSPLSLECTVEGTSNPNLYWYRQAAGRGLQLLFYSVGIGQISSEVPQNLSASRPQDRQFILSSKKLLLSDSGFYLCARNRVPSEAFFGQGTRLTVV.

The genes are TRBV6-1 and TRBJ1-4; tentatively, D is TRBD1 (6 bases). The germline V gene has CDR1 MNHNS and CDR2 SASEGT. The CDR3 has 15 residues. The ends were cut back, 4 bases at V and 2 bases at J, with 11 bases in the middle. This CDR3 reads CASSATDSTNEKLFF. As DNA, the CDR3 is TGTGCCAGCAGTGCTACGGACAGTACTAATGAAAAACTGTTTTTT.

This chain joins TRBV5-6 and TRBJ2-3; 13 nucleotides line up with TRBD2. The CDR3 is made up of 17 amino acids. Trimming took 0 bases from V and 7 from J; bases not matched to a gene: 8. The germline V gene has CDR1 SGHDT and CDR2 YYEEEE. The CDR3 loop reads CASSLARRTSGRNTQYF. Here the CDR3 DNA reads TGTGCCAGCAGCTTGGCAAGGCGGACTAGCGGGAGAAATACGCAGTATTTT.

The V and J genes are TRBV19 and TRBJ2-7, with TRBD1 matching over 9 bases. CDR1 and CDR2 (germline): LNHDA, SQIVND (reference sequence). V shed 6 bases, J shed 0 bases, and the junction held 9 bases outside the gene matches. The CDR3 length is 16 residues. The CDR3 DNA is TGTGCCAGTAGCAACATTCCGGGACAGGGCTCCTACGAGCAGTACTTC. This codes for CASSNIPGQGSYEQYF.

The chain has TRBV5-1 and TRBJ2-7; no clear D. Trimming cost V 3 bases and J 6 bases, with 10 bases left between them. The CDR3 sequence is 12 residues long. The germline V gene encodes CDR1 SGHRS and CDR2 YFSETQ. The CDR3 is CASSSERAEQYF. In DNA, the CDR3 is TGCGCCAGCAGCTCGGAGCGCGCCGAGCAGTACTTC.

The chain uses TRBV19 and TRBJ2-1; D ambiguous. CDR3 length: 15 residues. The V end lost 5 bases, the J end lost 0 bases, and 11 bases lay between the germline ends. CDR1 and CDR2 (germline): LNHDA, SQIVND (reference sequence). As DNA, the CDR3 is TGTGCCAGTAGTCTGACTCGGAGCTCCTACAATGAGCAGTTCTTC. Translated, it gives CASSLTRSSYNEQFF.

In its sample, this clone was seen once. CDR3 sequence (DNA): TGCGCCACCCGCACTAGCCCCGAGAACACCGGGGAGCTGTTTTTT. Protein sequence: CATRTSPENTGELFF. The gene calls are TRBV5-1 and TRBJ2-2; D might be TRBD2 (6 bases). Germline V gene sequence: CDR1 SGHRS, CDR2 YFSETQ. The CDR3 runs 15 residues. V dropped 9 bases and J dropped 1 base, with 16 bases sitting between them.

The chain employs TRBV25-1 and TRBJ1-2; 11 bases are shared with TRBD1. Germline V gives CDR1 MGHDK, CDR2 SYGVNS. This CDR3 region has 15 residues. The junction had 6 bases not matched to a gene; V was cut back by 7 bases and J by 2 bases. The CDR3 sequence: CASTPGTGGNYGYTF. CDR3 DNA sequence: TGTGCCAGCACCCCCGGGACAGGGGGAAACTATGGCTACACCTTC.

The J gene is TRBJ1-1, the V gene TRBV6-1; D is undetermined. Trimming left V 8 bases short and J 2 bases short, with 9 bases between. Germline-derived CDR1 and CDR2 are MNHNS and SASEGT. The CDR3 spans 12 residues. In DNA, the CDR3 is TGTGCCAGCGGGTCGGGAAACACTGAAGCTTTCTTT. It is translated as CASGSGNTEAFF.

The gene calls are TRBV9 and TRBJ1-2; 10 bases fit TRBD1. The CDR3 runs to 13 residues. Trimming cost V 4 bases and J 7 bases; bases outside gene matches: 4. Germline V lookup: CDR1 SGDLS, CDR2 YYNGEE. CDR3 region: CASSLTGGLGYTF. The CDR3 DNA sequence: TGTGCCAGCAGCCTGACAGGGGGCCTTGGCTACACCTTC.

In its sample, this clone was seen once. The chain carries TRBV5-1 and TRBJ2-4, with D tentatively TRBD1 (6 bases). The V gene lost 0 bases and the J gene lost 9 bases, with 16 bases spanning the gap. This CDR3 is 15 amino acids long. CDR1 and CDR2 (germline): SGHRS, YFSETQ. The CDR3 sequence is CASSLALSRGSIQYF. CDR3 in DNA: TGCGCCAGCAGCTTGGCCCTAAGCAGGGGTAGCATTCAGTACTTC.

The chain uses TRBV7-2 and TRBJ1-3; D possibly corresponds to TRBD1 (5 bases). Trimming stripped 1 base from V and 2 bases from J, with 9 bases between. This CDR3 spans 15 amino acids. Germline assignment: CDR1 SGHTA and CDR2 FQGNSA. CDR3 in DNA: TGTGCCAGCAGCTTAGGGGTGACAGCTGGAAACACCATATATTTT. It specifies CASSLGVTAGNTIYF.

V is TRBV6-6 and J is TRBJ2-1; unclear D gene. Between the trimmed V and J ends, which lost 2 bases and 7 bases, there was a span of 9 bases. CDR1 and CDR2 (germline): MNHNY, SVGAGI (reference sequence). The CDR3 spans 13 residues. In DNA, the CDR3 is TGTGCCAGCAGTTACCCGGCCGGGAATGAGCAGTTCTTC. Amino acids: CASSYPAGNEQFF.

The chain carries TRBV5-1 and TRBJ2-1, with a possible D match to TRBD2 (6 bases). Germline assignment: CDR1 SGHRS and CDR2 YFSETQ. The CDR3 consists of 14 residues. Trimming shortened V by 7 bases and J by 6 bases, and 17 bases separated the two germline ends. DNA of the CDR3: TGCGCCAGCGACCTCGGGGGAGCCTCCAATGAGCAGTTCTTC. This encodes CASDLGGASNEQFF.